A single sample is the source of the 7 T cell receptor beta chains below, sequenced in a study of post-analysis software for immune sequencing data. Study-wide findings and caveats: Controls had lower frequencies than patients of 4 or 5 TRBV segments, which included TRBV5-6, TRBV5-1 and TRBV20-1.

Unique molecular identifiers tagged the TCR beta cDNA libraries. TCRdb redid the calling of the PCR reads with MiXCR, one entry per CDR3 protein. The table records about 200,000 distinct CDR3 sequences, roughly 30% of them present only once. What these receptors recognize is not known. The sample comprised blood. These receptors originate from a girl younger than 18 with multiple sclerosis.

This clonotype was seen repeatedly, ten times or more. The CDR3 nucleotides read TGTGCCAGCAGCCAAGTGGACAGGGGGAGGGATGGCTACACCTTC. It is translated as CASSQVDRGRDGYTF. The rearrangement links TRBV4-2 to TRBJ1-2; TRBD1 aligns across 10 bases. CDR1 and CDR2 from the germline V gene are LGHNA and YNFKEQ. The length of the CDR3 is 15 residues. The J segment lost 6 bases and the V segment lost 1 base, leaving 5 bases of the junction unmatched.

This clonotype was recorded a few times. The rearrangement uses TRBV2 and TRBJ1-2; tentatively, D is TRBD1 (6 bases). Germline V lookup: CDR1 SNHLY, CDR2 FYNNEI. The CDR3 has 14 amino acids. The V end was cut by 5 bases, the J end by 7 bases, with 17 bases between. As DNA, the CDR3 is TGTGCCAGCAGTTCTGGGGGCTGGACGAGTGGCTACACCTTC. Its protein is CASSSGGWTSGYTF.

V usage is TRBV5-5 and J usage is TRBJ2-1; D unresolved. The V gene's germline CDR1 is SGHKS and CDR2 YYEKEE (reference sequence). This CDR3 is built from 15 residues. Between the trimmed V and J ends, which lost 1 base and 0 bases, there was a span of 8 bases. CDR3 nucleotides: TGTGCCAGCAGCTTGACCTGGAGCTCCTACAATGAGCAGTTCTTC. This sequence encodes CASSLTWSSYNEQFF.

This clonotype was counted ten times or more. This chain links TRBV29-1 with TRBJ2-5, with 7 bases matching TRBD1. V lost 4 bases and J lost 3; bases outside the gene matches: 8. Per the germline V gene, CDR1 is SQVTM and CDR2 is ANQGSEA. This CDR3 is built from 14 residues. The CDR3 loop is CSVGIGGAEETQYF. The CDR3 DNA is TGCAGCGTTGGGATAGGGGGCGCAGAAGAGACCCAGTACTTC.

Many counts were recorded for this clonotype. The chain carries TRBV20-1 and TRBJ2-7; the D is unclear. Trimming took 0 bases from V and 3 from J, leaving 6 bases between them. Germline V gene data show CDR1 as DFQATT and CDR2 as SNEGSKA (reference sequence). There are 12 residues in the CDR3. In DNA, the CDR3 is TGCAGTGCTAGAGACCGCGACTACGAGCAGTACTTC. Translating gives CSARDRDYEQYF.

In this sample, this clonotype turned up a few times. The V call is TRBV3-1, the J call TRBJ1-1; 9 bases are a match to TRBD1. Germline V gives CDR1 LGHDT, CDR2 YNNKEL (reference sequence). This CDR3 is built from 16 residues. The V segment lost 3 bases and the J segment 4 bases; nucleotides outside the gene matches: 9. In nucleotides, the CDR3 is TGTGCCAGCAGCCAGCTGGGACAGGGCCCCCCCACTGAAGCTTTCTTT. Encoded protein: CASSQLGQGPPTEAFF.

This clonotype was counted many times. The CDR3 loop is CASSLGTVSYEQYF. The CDR3 nucleotides are TGTGCCAGCAGCCTCGGGACGGTCTCCTACGAGCAGTACTTC. This chain connects TRBV13 to TRBJ2-7; either TRBD1 or TRBD2 may fit D (5 bases each). The CDR3 consists of 14 residues. Germline lookup yields CDR1 PRHDT and CDR2 FYEKMQ (reference sequence). Trimming left V 5 bases short and J 0 bases short, with 11 bases between.